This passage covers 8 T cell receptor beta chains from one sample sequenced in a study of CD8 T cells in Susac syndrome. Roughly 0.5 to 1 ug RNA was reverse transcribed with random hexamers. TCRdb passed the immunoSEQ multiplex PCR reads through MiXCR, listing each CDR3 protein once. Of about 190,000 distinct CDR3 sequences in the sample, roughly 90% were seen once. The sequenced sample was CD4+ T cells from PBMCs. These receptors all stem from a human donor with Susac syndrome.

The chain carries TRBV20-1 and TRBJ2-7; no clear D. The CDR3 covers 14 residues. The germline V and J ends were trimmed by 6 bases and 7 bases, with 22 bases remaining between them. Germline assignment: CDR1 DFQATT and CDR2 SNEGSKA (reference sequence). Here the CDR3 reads CSADLSTGIWEQYF. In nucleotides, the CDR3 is TGCAGTGCCGACCTTTCCACTGGAATTTGGGAGCAGTACTTC.

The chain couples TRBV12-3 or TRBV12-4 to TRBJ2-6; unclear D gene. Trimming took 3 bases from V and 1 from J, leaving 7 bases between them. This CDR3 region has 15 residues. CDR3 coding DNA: TGTGCCAGCAGTTTCAGTGGGTCTGGGGCCAACGTCCTGACTTTC. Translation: CASSFSGSGANVLTF.

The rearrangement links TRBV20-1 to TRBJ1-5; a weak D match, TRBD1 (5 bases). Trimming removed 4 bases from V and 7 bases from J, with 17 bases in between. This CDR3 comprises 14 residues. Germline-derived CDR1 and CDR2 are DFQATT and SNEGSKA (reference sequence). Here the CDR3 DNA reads TGCAGTGCTATGGTGTCAGGGAATACACAGCCCCAGCATTTT. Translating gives CSAMVSGNTQPQHF.

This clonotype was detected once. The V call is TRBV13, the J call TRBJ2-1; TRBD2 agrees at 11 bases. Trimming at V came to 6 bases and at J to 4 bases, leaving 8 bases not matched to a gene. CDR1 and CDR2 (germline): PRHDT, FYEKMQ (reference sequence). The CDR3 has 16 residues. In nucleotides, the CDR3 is TGTGCCAGCAGAACCCGGACTAGCGGGCGATACAATGAGCAGTTCTTC. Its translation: CASRTRTSGRYNEQFF.

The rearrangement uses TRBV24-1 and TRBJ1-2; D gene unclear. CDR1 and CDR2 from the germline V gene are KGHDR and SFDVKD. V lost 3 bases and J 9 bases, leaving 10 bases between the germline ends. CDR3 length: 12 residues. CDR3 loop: CATSDPGVRYTF. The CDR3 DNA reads TGTGCCACCAGTGATCCCGGGGTGCGCTACACCTTC.

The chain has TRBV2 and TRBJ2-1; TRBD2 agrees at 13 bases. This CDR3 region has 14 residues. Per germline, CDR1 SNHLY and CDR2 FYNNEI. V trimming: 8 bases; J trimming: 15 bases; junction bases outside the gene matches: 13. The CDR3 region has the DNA TGTGCCAGCCTTGGACTAGCGGGAGTAGGCCCCATGTTCTTC. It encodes CASLGLAGVGPMFF.

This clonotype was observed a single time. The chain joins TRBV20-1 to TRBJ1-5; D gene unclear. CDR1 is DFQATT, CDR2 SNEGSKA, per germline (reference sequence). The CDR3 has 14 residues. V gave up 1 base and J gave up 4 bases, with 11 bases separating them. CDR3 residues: CSARARTDNQPQHF. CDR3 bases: TGCAGTGCTAGAGCTCGGACGGATAATCAGCCCCAGCATTTT.

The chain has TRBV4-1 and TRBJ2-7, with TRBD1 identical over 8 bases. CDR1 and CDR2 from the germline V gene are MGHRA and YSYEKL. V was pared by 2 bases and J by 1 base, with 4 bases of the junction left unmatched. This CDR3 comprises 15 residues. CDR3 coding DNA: TGCGCCAGCAGCCAACCGTGGACAGGGTCCTACGAGCAGTACTTC. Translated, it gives CASSQPWTGSYEQYF.